The present T cell receptor beta chain was sequenced within a study of T cell responses to AZD1222 COVID-19 vaccine (dated by TCRdb to the early 2020s). Concerning the study at large: A total of about 250 trial participants underwent TCR sequencing, of whom some 200 had received two doses of AZD1222 and around 25 had received two doses of the MenACWY control vaccine. Trial participants were enrolled by age into 18-55, 56-69 and 70-plus year subgroups, with around 150, 28 and 57 TCR-sequenced participants respectively.

The germline V gene sets CDR1 to SGHVS and CDR2 to FQNEAQ. V is trimmed back by 3 bases and J by 0 bases, and the junction contains 4 bases that no gene match accounts for. Inclusive of the bounding cysteine and phenylalanine, the CDR3 is 15 residues long. Only CDR3 DNA remains: 45 bases, in frame from the first base. The CDR3 regions of human TCRbeta chains were subjected to immunosequencing. Concerning the study's data processing: TCRs in the repertoires were compared against a reference library of SARS-CoV-2-specific TCRs that had been generated with the MIRA antigen-specificity platform. Breadth was defined as the fraction of unique TCRs that were SARS-CoV-2-associated, and depth was defined as the fraction of total T cells that were SARS-CoV-2-associated. Using the MIRA data, each spike-specific TCR was assigned both to the spike region to which the TCR was reactive and to a CD4 or CD8 class. Log10-transformed breadth and depth values were compared by one-way ANOVA with Sidak's multiple comparisons tests. Not all clones reach the TCRdb copy of this immuneACCESS table, which keeps in-frame sequences only. Checked studies attribute under half of the gap to unresolved V genes and leave the rest unexplained. V and J calls and clone size are as listed in that table; D and trimming were resolved from the DNA. Within this sample are over 150,000 clones, with around 93% of them counted one time only. The ten most abundant clones make up more than 0.8% of the sample.

On the study overall, not on this receptor specifically: After two AZD1222 doses, spike-specific TCR breadth and depth were significantly higher than at day 0 and than in MenACWY recipients. The whole spike protein was spanned by vaccine-associated CD4 TCRs, and dominant responses were seen in regions 160-218 and 743-854. Nearly half of unique spike-specific TCRs reportedly recognized epitopes outside regions mutated in the B.1.351 and B.1.1.7 variants. Participants were mostly white British, with more females than males. The authors suggested clonal diversity may have been underestimated. No day 14 peak-response samples were available, so repertoires were characterized only after the peak T cell response. Conclusions about previously exposed vaccinees were limited because only six AZD1222 recipients were SARS-CoV-2 seropositive at baseline. The 56-69-year group was small, and its depth increase did not reach significance, likely because of low power.

The sample's time point label is to be understood as: about 28 days (+/-7) after the second vaccine dose. AZD1222 recipients whose second dose came at about 4 weeks and those whose second dose came at about 12 weeks were combined into one group, since spike-specific TCR depth and breadth did not differ between the two schedules. Vaccinee samples came from UK trials COV001 and COV002, including a single-blind randomized controlled phase 2/3 trial of AZD1222 (ChAdOx1 nCoV-19) in healthy adults. For TCRbeta chain sequencing, PBMC samples were collected from trial participants at day 0 and at day 28 after the second dose. In the case of this clone: What antigen it recognizes has not been identified. No quality values exist for individual bases; no much larger clone is one base distant.

The chain was built from TRBV7-8 and TRBJ1-1; TRBD1 agrees with 7 junctional bases. This sample comprised peripheral blood, obtained 28 days after the second AZD1222 dose. The clonotype was recovered from an adult who received the AZD1222 COVID-19 vaccine. In nucleotide form, the sequence is TGTGCCAGCAGCTTCAACAGGGGTTTGAACACTGAAGCTTTCTTT. Translated, this gives CASSFNRGLNTEAFF.